These T cell receptor beta chains were read from a single sample in a study of beta chain features in type 1 diabetes. Profiled with immunoSEQ multiplex PCR; TCRdb holds only in-frame clones, not every one. In the table there are 400,000 to 450,000 clones, roughly 13% of which are singletons. Material for sequencing was naive CD4+ T cells from blood. The source of these receptors is a man younger than 45 in good health. The CDR3 runs from the conserved cysteine through the conserved F or W. A D gene is named only where the DNA matches it firmly. Only some rows state a clone size, as once, few, many or a class for expanded clones.

abundance	v_gene	d_gene	j_gene	CDR3nt	CDR3aa
few	TRBV5-1	.	TRBJ2-5	TGCGCCAGCAGCCGAGCCGACCCATTTCGGGAGACCCAGTACTTC	CASSRADPFRETQYF
few	TRBV10-3	.	TRBJ2-1	TGTGCCATCAAGGCGACTAGCTCCTACAATGAGCAGTTCTTC	CAIKATSSYNEQFF
many	TRBV7-2	.	TRBJ2-6	TGTGCCAGCACACGGGGAGGCTCTGGGGCCAACGTCCTGACTTTC	CASTRGGSGANVLTF
.	TRBV11-2	.	TRBJ2-3	TGTGCCAGCAGCTTAGATCTGTGGGATACGCAGTATTTT	CASSLDLWDTQYF
few	TRBV5-4	TRBD2	TRBJ2-5	TGTGCCAGCAGCTTAGGGACTAGCCAAGAGACCCAGTACTTC	CASSLGTSQETQYF
few	TRBV7-2	.	TRBJ2-1	TGTGCCAGCAGCCCGCGAAATGAGCAGTTCTTC	CASSPRNEQFF
.	TRBV14	.	TRBJ2-7	TGTGCCAGCAGCCAAGAAGCGACCCGCTGGGACGAGCAGTACTTC	CASSQEATRWDEQYF
.	TRBV30	.	TRBJ2-2	TGTGCCTGGAGCACTTCTCGGGGGTTAGACACCGGGGAGCTGTTTTTT	CAWSTSRGLDTGELFF
few	TRBV30	.	TRBJ1-4	TGTGCCTGGAGACCCCCCGGGACGGGTAATGAAAAACTGTTTTTT	CAWRPPGTGNEKLFF
.	TRBV7-3	.	TRBJ1-1	TGTGCCAGCAGCTTTGAGGTGGGCACTGAAGCTTTCTTT	CASSFEVGTEAFF
few	TRBV5-1	TRBD1	TRBJ2-7	TGCGCCAGCAGCACGGGACAGGGGCGAGCCTACGAGCAGTACTTC	CASSTGQGRAYEQYF
.	TRBV2	TRBD2	TRBJ2-3	TGTGCCAGCGGACTAGACCAACGAGATACGCAGTATTTT	CASGLDQRDTQYF
few	TRBV30	.	TRBJ2-2	TGTGCCTGGAAAAACCGATCCACCGGGGAGCTGTTTTTT	CAWKNRSTGELFF
.	TRBV10-3	TRBD2	TRBJ2-3	TGTGCCATGGCGGGGGGAAGCACAGATACGCAGTATTTT	CAMAGGSTDTQYF
.	TRBV10-3	.	TRBJ2-7	TGTGCCATCAGTGGGGGCAGGGGTACCTACGAGCAGTACTTC	CAISGGRGTYEQYF
.	TRBV13	TRBD1	TRBJ2-3	TGTGCCAGCAGCTCCCCGGGGACAGGGGTAGGGGTCCAAGATACGCAGTATTTT	CASSSPGTGVGVQDTQYF
.	TRBV12-5	TRBD2	TRBJ2-5	TGTGCTAGTGGCCTGGGACTAGAACAAGAGACCCAGTACTTC	CASGLGLEQETQYF
few	TRBV5-1	.	TRBJ2-3	TGCGCCAGCAGCTTGGTACCCGGCACAGATACGCAGTATTTT	CASSLVPGTDTQYF
.	TRBV7-2	TRBD1	TRBJ2-4	TGTGCCAGCAGCCAAGGGACAGGCAACATTCAGTACTTC	CASSQGTGNIQYF
.	TRBV30	.	TRBJ1-5	TGTGCCTGGAGTTTAAACCAGGGGCAGCCCCAGCATTTT	CAWSLNQGQPQHF
.	TRBV9	TRBD1	TRBJ1-1	TGTGCCAGCAGCCCATCCCCCGACAGGGGAGCTTTCTTT	CASSPSPDRGAFF
.	TRBV11-1	.	TRBJ2-2	TGTGCCAGCAGCCCGGGACTTGGGGAGCTGTTTTTT	CASSPGLGELFF
.	TRBV5-4	TRBD1	TRBJ2-5	TGTGCCAGCAGCTTAAACAGGGGTGGGCAAGAGACCCAGTACTTC	CASSLNRGGQETQYF
few	TRBV30	.	TRBJ1-2	TGTGCCTGGAGGGGGGCCGATGGCTACACCTTC	CAWRGADGYTF
.	TRBV11-2	.	TRBJ1-1	TGTGCCCAACACAGCTACGCGAACACTGAAGCTTTCTTT	CAQHSYANTEAFF
.	TRBV18	.	TRBJ2-2	TGTGCCAGCTCACCGTCAAACACCGGGGAGCTGTTTTTT	CASSPSNTGELFF
few	TRBV25-1	.	TRBJ1-6	TGTGCCAGCAGTGAAGGCCCGGGAGCAAATTCACCCCTCCACTTT	CASSEGPGANSPLHF
.	TRBV2	.	TRBJ1-2	TGTGCCAGCAGTGAAACAGGGCACGGGGGCTACACCTTC	CASSETGHGGYTF
few	TRBV4-3	.	TRBJ2-5	TGCGCCAGCAGCCAATCAGAGGGTCTATGGAAGACCCAGTACTTC	CASSQSEGLWKTQYF
few	TRBV7-2	.	TRBJ1-2	TGTGCCAGCAGCCTAAGGCCGGGGTCTGCCTATGGCTACACCTTC	CASSLRPGSAYGYTF
.	TRBV20-1	.	TRBJ2-2	TGCAGTGCTAGGGAGGCCGGGGAGCTGTTTTTT	CSAREAGELFF
few	TRBV11-3	TRBD2	TRBJ2-1	TGTGCCAGCAGCCAGAGAAGCGGGAGAACCGATGAGCAGTTCTTC	CASSQRSGRTDEQFF
few	TRBV7-9	.	TRBJ2-5	TGTGCCAGCAGCTTTCCAGGGATGGGGCAAGAGACCCAGTACTTC	CASSFPGMGQETQYF